This T cell receptor beta chain appears in the sequencing data of a study of T cells after yellow fever vaccination (dated by TCRdb to about 2019). Regarding the research as a whole: The SMART-Seq v4 Ultra Low Input RNA kit was used to prepare libraries from fractions with low cell numbers. To track T-cell clones before and after primary and booster YFV17D yellow fever vaccination, bulk TCR alpha and beta repertoires were sequenced longitudinally. Two healthy male donors, one aged 18 to 29 and one aged 30 to 40 years, were included in the cohort. Blood was collected at multiple timepoints before and after primary and secondary immunization, and bulk PBMC replicates and cell subsets were isolated.

This clonotype was seen more than once but under ten times. Its antigen is not yet known. No per-base quality is available; no much larger clone lies one base away. According to the study, the label for this sample's treatment or condition signals: live attenuated yellow fever vaccine strain. At every blood-draw timepoint, two biological replicates of bulk PBMCs were collected. PBMCs were isolated from peripheral blood using a standard Ficoll-Paque protocol. TriZol was used to extract RNA from bulk PBMCs, from CD4 and CD8 fractions, and from dextramer-positive and dextramer-negative fractions. Reads for this sample came from an Illumina NovaSeq 6000. Synthesis of TCR cDNA relied on 5'RACE template switching, a step that introduced a universal primer site along with unique molecular identifiers. cDNA synthesis was primed from both the TCR alpha and TCR beta constant segments. Library amplification used two PCR steps, and the second PCR step added sample barcodes and sequencing adapters. Sequencing of libraries was performed on Illumina HiSeq 2500 (2x100 bp) or NovaSeq (2x150 bp). The authors processed their data as follows. MIGEC was used to demultiplex reads and collapse the reads into UMI consensus sequences, and MiXCR was used for V(D)J alignment. Using edgeR on replicate PBMC samples, clonotypes were called vaccine-responding if FDR was below 0.01 and the log2 fold change was above 5 up to day 15. Each bulk clonotype received a CD4 or CD8 identity based on whether the sequenced CD4 or CD8 repertoire contained that clonotype at higher abundance. The public reads were run again by TCRdb, first through fastp at Q25 and then through MiXCR, and only productive beta chains were kept. Identical CDR3 protein sequences are pooled into one entry, listed with their most common genes and DNA. TCRdb, rather than the study authors, made the V and J calls. This sample is represented by a few hundred thousand distinct CDR3 sequences; almost 4% of them were singletons. The top ten constitute 20% to 30% of the sample.

Overall study outcomes, separate from this receptor: Computational filtering was needed because FACS-sorted repertoires could contain abundant contaminating clonotypes from the bulk population. The secondary T-cell response was found to be weaker but faster than the primary response, with a peak reached on day 5 rather than on day 15. Only two donors were included in the study, so the extent to which the findings can be generalized is limited. A small fraction of clonotypes appeared in both the CD4 and CD8 compartments, likely as a result of convergent recombination. Most clones expanded after primary vaccination (about 95% of CD4 and around 89% of CD8) were re-detected after the booster, suggesting that broad memory maintenance occurred.

The germline V gene supplies CDR1 SGHRS and CDR2 YFSETQ. The CDR3 starts with the cysteine, ends with the phenylalanine, and has 15 residues. Left in the record is the CDR3 DNA by itself, 45 bases read in frame from the first base. V was cut back by 3 bases and J by 4 bases, leaving a gap of 16 bases between them. The V and J genes are TRBV5-1 and TRBJ1-1; a tentative D call is TRBD1 (5 bases match). This TCR was recovered from a man between 18 and 29 years old who received the YFV17D yellow fever vaccine. Here the sequenced sample was PBMCs, taken 5 days after the yellow fever booster vaccination. The CDR3 region has the sequence CASSWTQGSITEAFF. The sequence in DNA is TGCGCCAGCAGCTGGACCCAGGGCTCCATCACTGAAGCTTTCTTT.